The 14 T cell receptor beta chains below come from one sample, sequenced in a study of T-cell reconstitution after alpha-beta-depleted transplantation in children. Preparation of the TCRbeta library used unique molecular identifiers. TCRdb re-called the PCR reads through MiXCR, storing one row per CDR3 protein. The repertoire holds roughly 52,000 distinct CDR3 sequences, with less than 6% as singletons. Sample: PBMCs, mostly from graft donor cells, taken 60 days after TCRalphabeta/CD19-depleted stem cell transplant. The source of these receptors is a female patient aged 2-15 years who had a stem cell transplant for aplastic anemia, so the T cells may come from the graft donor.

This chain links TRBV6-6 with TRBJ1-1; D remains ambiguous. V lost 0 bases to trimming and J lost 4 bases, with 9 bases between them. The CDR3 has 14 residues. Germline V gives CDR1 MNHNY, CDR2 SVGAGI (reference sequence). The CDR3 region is CASSYSGGSTEAFF. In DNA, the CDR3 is TGTGCCAGCAGTTACTCCGGAGGGAGCACTGAAGCTTTCTTT.

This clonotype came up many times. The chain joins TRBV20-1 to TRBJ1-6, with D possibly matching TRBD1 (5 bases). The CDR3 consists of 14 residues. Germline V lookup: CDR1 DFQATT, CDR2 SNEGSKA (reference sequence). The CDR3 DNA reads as TGCAGCATCGGGGGAGGCTCCTATAATTCACCCCTCCACTTT. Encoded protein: CSIGGGSYNSPLHF.

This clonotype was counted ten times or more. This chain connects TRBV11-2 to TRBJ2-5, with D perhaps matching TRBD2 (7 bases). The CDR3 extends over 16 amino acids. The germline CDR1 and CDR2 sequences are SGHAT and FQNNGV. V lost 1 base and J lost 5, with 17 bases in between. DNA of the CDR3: TGTGCCAGCAGCTTAGGTTATCGGGGGGCGGGGGAGACCCAGTACTTC. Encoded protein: CASSLGYRGAGETQYF.

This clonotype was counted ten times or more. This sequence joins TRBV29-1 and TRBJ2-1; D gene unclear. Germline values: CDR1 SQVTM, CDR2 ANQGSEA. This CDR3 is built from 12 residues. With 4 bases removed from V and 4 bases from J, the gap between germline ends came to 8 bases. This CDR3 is CSVGSLYNEQFF. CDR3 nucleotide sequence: TGCAGCGTTGGGTCCCTTTACAATGAGCAGTTCTTC.

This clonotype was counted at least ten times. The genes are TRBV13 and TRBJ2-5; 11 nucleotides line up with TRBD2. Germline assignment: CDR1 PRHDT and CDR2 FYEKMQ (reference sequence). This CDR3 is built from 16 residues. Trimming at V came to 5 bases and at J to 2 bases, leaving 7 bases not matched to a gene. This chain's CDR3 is CASSQRGLAVQETQYF. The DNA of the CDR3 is TGTGCCAGCAGCCAGAGGGGACTAGCGGTACAAGAGACCCAGTACTTC.

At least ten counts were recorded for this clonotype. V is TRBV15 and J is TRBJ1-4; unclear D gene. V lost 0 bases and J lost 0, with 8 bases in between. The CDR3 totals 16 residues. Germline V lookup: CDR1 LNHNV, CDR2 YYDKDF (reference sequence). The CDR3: CATSRDRTSTNEKLFF. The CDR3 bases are TGTGCCACCAGCAGAGACAGGACTTCAACTAATGAAAAACTGTTTTTT.

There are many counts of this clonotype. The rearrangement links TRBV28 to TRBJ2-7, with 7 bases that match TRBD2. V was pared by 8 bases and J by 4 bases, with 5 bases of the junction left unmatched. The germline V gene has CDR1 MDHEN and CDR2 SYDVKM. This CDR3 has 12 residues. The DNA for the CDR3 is TGTGCCAGCGGGCGGGGGAGGTACGAGCAGTACTTC. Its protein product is CASGRGRYEQYF. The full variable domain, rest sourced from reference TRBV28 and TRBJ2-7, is DVKVTQSSRYLVKRTGEKVFLECVQDMDHENMFWYRQDPGLGLRLIYFSYDVKMKEKGDIPEGYSVSREKKERFSLILESASTNQTSMYLCASGRGRYEQYFGPGTRLTVT.

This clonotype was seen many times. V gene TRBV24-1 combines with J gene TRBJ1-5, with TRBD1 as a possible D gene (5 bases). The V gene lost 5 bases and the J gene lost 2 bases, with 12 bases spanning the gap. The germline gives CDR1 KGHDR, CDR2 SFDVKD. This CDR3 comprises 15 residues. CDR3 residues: CATSADSFGNQPQHF. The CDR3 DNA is TGTGCCACCAGTGCCGACAGTTTCGGCAATCAGCCCCAGCATTTT.

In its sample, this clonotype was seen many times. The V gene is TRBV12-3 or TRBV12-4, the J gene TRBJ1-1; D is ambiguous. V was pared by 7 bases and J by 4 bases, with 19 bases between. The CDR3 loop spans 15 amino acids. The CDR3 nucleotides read TGTGCCAGCATCCTTTCGGGCCTCAAAGCCACTGAAGCTTTCTTT. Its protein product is CASILSGLKATEAFF.

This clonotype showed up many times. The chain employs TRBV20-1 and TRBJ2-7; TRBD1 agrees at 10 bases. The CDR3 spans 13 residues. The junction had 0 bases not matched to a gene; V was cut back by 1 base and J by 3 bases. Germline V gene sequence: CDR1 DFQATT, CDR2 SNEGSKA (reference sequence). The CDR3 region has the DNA TGCAGTGCTAGAGGGACAGGGGGCTACGAGCAGTACTTC. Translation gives CSARGTGGYEQYF.

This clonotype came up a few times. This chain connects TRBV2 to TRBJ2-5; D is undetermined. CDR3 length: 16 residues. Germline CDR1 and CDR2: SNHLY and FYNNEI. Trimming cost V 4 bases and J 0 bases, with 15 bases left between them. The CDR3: CASSAGSSAYQETQYF. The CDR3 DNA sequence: TGTGCCAGCAGTGCTGGGTCCTCTGCGTACCAAGAGACCCAGTACTTC.

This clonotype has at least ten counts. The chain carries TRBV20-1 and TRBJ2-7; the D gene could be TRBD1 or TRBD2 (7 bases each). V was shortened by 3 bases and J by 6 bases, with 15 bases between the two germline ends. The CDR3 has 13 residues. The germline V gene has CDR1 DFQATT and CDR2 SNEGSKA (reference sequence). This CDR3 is CSASRGRGGEQYF. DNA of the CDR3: TGCAGTGCTAGCCGGGGCAGGGGGGGCGAGCAGTACTTC.

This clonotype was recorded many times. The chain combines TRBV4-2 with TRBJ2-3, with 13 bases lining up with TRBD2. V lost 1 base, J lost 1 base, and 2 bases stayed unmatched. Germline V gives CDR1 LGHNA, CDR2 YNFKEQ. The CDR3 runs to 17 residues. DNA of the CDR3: TGTGCCAGCAGCCAAGGGACTAGCGGGAGAGGCACAGATACGCAGTATTTT. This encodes CASSQGTSGRGTDTQYF.

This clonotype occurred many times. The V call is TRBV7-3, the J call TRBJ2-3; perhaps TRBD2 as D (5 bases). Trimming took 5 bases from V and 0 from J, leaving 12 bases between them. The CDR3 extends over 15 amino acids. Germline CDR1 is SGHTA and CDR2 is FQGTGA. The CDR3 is CASSQALASTDTQYF. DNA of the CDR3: TGTGCCAGCAGCCAGGCCTTAGCGAGCACAGATACGCAGTATTTT.